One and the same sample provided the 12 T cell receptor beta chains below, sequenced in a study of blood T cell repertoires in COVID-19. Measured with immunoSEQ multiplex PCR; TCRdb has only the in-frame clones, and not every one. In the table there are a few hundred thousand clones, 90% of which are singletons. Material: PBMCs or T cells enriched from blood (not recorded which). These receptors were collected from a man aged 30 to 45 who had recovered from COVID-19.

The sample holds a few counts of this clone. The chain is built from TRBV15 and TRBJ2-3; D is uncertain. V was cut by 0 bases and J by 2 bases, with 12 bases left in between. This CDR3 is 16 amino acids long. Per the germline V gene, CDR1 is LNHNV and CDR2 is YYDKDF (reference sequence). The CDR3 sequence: CATSRDASADTDTQYF. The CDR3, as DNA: TGTGCCACCAGCAGAGATGCCTCCGCAGACACAGATACGCAGTATTTT. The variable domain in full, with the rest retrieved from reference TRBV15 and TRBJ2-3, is DAMVIQNPRYQVTQFGKPVTLSCSQTLNHNVMYWYQQKSSQAPKLLFHYYDKDFNNEADTPDNFQSRRPNTSFCFLDIRSPGLGDTAMYLCATSRDASADTDTQYFGPGTRLTVL.

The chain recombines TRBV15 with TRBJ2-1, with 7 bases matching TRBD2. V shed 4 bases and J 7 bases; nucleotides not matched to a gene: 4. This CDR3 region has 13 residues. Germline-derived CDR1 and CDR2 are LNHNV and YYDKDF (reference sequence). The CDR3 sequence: CATSKASGNEQFF. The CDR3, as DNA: TGTGCCACCAGCAAGGCTAGCGGTAATGAGCAGTTCTTC. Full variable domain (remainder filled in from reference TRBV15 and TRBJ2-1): DAMVIQNPRYQVTQFGKPVTLSCSQTLNHNVMYWYQQKSSQAPKLLFHYYDKDFNNEADTPDNFQSRRPNTSFCFLDIRSPGLGDTAMYLCATSKASGNEQFFGPGTRLTVL.

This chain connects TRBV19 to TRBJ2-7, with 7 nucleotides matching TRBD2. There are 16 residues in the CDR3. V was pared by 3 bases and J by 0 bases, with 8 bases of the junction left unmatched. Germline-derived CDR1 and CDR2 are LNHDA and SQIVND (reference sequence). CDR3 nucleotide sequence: TGTGCCAGTAGTATCAAGGCGGGAGATGACTCCTACGAGCAGTACTTC. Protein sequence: CASSIKAGDDSYEQYF.

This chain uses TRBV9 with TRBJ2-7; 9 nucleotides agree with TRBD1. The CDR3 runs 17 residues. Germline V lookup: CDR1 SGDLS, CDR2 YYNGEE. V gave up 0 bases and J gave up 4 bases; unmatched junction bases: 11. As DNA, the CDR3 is TGTGCCAGCAGCGTAGGCCTGGGATTGGACAGGGGTTACGAGCAGTACTTC. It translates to CASSVGLGLDRGYEQYF.

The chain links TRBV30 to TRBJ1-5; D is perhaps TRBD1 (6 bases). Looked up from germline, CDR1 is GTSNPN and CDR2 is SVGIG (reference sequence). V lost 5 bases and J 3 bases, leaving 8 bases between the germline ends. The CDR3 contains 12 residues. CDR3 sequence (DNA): TGTGCCTGGGGACAGTCCAATCAGCCCCAGCATTTT. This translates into CAWGQSNQPQHF.

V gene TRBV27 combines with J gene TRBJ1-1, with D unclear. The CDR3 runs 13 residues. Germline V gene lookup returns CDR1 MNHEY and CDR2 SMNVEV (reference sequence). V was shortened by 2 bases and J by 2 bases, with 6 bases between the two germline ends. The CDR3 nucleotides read TGTGCCAGCAGTTTAGTCAGAAACACTGAAGCTTTCTTT. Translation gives CASSLVRNTEAFF.

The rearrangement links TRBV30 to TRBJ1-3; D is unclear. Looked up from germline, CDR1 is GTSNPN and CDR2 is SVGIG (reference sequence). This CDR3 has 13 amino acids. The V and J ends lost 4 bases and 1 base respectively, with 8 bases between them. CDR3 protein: CAWNGVSGNTIYF. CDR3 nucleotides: TGTGCCTGGAACGGGGTTTCTGGAAACACCATATATTTT.

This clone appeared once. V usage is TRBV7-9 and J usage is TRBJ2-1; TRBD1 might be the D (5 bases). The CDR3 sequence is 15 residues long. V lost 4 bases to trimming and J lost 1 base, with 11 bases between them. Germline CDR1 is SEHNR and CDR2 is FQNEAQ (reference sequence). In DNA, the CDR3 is TGTGCCAGCAGCTCAACAGGCGAATCCTACAATGAGCAGTTCTTC. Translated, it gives CASSSTGESYNEQFF.

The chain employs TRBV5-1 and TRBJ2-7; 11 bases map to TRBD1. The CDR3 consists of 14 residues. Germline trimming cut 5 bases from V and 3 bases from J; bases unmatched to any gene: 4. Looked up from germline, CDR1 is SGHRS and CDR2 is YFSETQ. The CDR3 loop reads CASRSGQGDYEQYF. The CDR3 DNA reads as TGCGCCAGCAGGTCGGGACAGGGGGACTACGAGCAGTACTTC. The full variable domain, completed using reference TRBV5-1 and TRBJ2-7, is KAGVTQTPRYLIKTRGQQVTLSCSPISGHRSVSWYQQTPGQGLQFLFEYFSETQRNKGNFPGRFSGRQFSNSRSEMNVSTLELGDSALYLCASRSGQGDYEQYFGPGTRLTVT.

As DNA, the CDR3 is TGTGCCAGCAGCCAAATAGACAGGGACGGGACCCAGTACTTC. Residues: CASSQIDRDGTQYF. The J gene is TRBJ2-5, the V gene TRBV3-1 (or the pseudogene TRBV3-2), with 7 positions matching TRBD1. Germline values: CDR1 LGHDT, CDR2 YNNKEL (reference sequence). The CDR3 loop spans 14 amino acids. The junction had 7 bases not matched to a gene; V was cut back by 2 bases and J by 7 bases.

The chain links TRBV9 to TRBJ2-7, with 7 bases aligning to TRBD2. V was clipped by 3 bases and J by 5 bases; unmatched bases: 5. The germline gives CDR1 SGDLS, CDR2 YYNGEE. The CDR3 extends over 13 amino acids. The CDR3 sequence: CASSAYRGDEQYF. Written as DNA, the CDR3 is TGTGCCAGCAGCGCGTACCGGGGGGACGAGCAGTACTTC. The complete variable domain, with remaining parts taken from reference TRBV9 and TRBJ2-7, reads DSGVTQTPKHLITATGQRVTLRCSPRSGDLSVYWYQQSLDQGLQFLIQYYNGEERAKGNILERFSAQQFPDLHSELNLSSLELGDSALYFCASSAYRGDEQYFGPGTRLTVT.

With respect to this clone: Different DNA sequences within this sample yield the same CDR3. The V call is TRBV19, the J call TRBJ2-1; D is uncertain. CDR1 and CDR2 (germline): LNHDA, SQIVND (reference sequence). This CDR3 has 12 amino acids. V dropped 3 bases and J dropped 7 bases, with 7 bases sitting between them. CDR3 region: CASSIRGNEQFF. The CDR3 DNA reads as TGTGCCAGTAGTATTCGAGGAAATGAGCAGTTCTTC.